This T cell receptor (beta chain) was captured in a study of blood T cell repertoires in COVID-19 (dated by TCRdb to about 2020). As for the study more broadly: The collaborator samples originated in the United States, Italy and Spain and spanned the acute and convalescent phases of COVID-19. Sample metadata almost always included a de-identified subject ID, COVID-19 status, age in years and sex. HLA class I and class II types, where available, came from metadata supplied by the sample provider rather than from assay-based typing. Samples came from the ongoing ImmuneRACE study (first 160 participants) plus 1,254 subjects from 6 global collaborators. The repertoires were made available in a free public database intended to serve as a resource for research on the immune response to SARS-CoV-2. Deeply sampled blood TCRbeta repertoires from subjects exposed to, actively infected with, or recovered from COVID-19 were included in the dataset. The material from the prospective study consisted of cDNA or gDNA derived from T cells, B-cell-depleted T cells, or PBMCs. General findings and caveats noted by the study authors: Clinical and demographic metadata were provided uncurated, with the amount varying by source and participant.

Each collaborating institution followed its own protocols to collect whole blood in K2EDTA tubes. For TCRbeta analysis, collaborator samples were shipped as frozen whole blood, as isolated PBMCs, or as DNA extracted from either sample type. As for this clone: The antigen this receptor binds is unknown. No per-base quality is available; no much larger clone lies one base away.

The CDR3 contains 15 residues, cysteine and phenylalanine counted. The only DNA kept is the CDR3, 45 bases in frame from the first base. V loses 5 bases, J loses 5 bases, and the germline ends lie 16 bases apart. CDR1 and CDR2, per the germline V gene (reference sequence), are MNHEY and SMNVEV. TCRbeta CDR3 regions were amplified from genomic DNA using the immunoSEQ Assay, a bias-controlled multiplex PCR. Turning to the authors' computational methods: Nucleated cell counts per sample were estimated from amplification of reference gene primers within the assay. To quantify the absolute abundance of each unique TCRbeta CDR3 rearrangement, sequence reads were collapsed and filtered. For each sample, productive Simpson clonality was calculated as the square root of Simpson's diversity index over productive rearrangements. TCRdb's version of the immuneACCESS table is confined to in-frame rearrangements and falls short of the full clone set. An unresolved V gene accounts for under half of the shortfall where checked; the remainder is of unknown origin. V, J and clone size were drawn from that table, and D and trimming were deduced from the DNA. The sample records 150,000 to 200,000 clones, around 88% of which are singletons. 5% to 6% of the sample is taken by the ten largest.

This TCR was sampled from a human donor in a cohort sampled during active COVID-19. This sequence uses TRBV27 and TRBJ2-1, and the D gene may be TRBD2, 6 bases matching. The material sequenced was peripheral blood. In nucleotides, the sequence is TGTGCCAGCAGTCCCTGGACTATTCGCCACAATGAGCAGTTCTTC. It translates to CASSPWTIRHNEQFF.